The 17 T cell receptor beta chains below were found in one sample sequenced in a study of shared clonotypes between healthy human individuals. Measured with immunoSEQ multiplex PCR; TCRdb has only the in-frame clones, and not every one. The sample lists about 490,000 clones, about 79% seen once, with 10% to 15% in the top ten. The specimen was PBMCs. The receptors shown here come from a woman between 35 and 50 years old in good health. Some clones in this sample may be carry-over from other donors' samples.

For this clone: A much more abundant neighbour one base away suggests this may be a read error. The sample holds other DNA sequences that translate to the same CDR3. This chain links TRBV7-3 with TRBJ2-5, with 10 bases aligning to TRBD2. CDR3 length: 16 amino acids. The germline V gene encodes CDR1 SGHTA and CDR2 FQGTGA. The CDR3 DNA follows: TGTGCTAGCAGCCACCGGGTCAGCGGGAGGGAAGAGACCCAGTACTTC. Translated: CASSHRVSGREETQYF.

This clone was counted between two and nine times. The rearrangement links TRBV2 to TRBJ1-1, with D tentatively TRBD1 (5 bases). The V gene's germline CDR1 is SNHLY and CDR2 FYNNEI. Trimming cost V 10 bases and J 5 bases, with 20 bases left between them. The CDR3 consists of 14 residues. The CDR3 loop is CATGGSDGGTEAFF. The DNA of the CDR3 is TGTGCCACTGGGGGATCCGACGGGGGTACTGAAGCTTTCTTT.

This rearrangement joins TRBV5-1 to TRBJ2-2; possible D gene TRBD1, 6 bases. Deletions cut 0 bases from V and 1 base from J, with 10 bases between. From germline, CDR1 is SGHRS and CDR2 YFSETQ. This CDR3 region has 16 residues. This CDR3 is CASSLGQALNTGELFF. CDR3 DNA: TGCGCCAGCAGCTTGGGACAGGCACTGAACACCGGGGAGCTGTTTTTT. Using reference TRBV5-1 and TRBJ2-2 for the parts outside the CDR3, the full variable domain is KAGVTQTPRYLIKTRGQQVTLSCSPISGHRSVSWYQQTPGQGLQFLFEYFSETQRNKGNFPGRFSGRQFSNSRSEMNVSTLELGDSALYLCASSLGQALNTGELFFGEGSRLTVL.

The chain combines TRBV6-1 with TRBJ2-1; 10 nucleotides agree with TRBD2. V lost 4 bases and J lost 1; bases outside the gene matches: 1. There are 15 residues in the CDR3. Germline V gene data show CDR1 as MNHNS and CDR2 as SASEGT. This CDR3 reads CASSVLAGSYNEQFF. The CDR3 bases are TGTGCCAGCAGTGTACTAGCGGGATCCTACAATGAGCAGTTCTTC.

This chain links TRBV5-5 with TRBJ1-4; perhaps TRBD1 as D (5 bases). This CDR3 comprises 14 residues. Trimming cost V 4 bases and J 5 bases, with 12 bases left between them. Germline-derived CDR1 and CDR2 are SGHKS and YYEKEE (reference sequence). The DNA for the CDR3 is TGTGCCAGCAGCGCGGGACGGCAGAATGAAAAACTGTTTTTT. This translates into CASSAGRQNEKLFF.

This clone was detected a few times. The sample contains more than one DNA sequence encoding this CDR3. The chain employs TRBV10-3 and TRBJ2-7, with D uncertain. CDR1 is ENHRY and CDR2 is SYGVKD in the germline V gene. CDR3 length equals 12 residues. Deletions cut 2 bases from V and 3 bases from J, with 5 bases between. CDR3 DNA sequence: TGTGCCATCAGTGAGATTGGCTACGAGCAGTACTTC. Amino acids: CAISEIGYEQYF.

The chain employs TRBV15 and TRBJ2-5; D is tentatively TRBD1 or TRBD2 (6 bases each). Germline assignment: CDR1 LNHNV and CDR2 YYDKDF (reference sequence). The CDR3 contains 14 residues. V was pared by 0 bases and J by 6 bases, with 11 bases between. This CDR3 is CATSRDRGLKTQYF. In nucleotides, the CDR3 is TGTGCCACCAGCAGAGATCGGGGGCTAAAGACCCAGTACTTC.

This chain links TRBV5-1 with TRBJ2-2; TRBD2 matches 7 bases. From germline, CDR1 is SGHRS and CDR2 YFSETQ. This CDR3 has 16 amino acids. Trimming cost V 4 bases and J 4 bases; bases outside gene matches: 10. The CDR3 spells CASSLGGLVGTGELFF. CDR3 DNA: TGCGCCAGCAGCCTGGGAGGGCTAGTAGGCACCGGGGAGCTGTTTTTT. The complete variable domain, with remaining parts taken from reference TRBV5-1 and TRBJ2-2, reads KAGVTQTPRYLIKTRGQQVTLSCSPISGHRSVSWYQQTPGQGLQFLFEYFSETQRNKGNFPGRFSGRQFSNSRSEMNVSTLELGDSALYLCASSLGGLVGTGELFFGEGSRLTVL.

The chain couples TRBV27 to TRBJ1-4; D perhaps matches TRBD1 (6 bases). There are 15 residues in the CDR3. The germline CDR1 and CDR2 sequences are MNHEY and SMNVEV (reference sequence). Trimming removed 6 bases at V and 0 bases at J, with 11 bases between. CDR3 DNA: TGTGCCAGCAGCCAGGGGTATGCAACTAATGAAAAACTGTTTTTT. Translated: CASSQGYATNEKLFF.

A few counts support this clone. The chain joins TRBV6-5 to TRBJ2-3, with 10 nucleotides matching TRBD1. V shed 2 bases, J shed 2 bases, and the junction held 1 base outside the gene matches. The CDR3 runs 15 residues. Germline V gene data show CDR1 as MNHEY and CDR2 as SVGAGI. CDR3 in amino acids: CASSYGTGVTDTQYF. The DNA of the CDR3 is TGTGCCAGCAGTTACGGGACAGGGGTCACAGATACGCAGTATTTT.

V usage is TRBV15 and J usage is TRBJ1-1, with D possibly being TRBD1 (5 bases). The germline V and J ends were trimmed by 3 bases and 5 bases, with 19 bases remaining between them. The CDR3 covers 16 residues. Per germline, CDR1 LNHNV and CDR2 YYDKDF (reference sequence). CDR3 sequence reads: CATSSDPGSVGTEAFF. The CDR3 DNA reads TGTGCCACCAGCAGTGATCCAGGGTCGGTGGGAACTGAAGCTTTCTTT.

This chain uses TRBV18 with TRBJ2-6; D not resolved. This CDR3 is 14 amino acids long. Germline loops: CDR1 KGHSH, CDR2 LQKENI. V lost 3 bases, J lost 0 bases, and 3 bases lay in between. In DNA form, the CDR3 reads TGTGCCAGCTCACCCTACTCTGGGGCCAACGTCCTGACTTTC. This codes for CASSPYSGANVLTF. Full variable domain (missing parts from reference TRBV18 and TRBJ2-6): NAGVMQNPRHLVRRRGQEARLRCSPMKGHSHVYWYRQLPEEGLKFMVYLQKENIIDESGMPKERFSAEFPKEGPSILRIQQVVRGDSAAYFCASSPYSGANVLTFGAGSRLTVL.

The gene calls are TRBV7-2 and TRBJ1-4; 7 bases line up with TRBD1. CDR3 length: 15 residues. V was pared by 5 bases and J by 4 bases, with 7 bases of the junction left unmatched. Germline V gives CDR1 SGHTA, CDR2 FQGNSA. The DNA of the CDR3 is TGTGCCAGCAGCCTACAGGGGTCACATAATGAAAAACTGTTTTTT. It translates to CASSLQGSHNEKLFF.

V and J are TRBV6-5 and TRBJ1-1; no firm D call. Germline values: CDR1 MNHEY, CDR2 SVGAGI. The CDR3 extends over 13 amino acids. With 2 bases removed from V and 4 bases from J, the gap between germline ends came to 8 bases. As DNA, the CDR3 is TGTGCCAGCAGTTACGGGGAGGGCACTGAAGCTTTCTTT. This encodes CASSYGEGTEAFF.

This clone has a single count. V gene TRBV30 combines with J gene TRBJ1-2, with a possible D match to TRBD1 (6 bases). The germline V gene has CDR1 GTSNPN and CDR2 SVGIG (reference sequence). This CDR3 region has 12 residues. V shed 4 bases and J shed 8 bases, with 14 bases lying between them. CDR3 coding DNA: TGTGCCTGGAACCCCGGACAGAGCGGCTACACCTTC. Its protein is CAWNPGQSGYTF.

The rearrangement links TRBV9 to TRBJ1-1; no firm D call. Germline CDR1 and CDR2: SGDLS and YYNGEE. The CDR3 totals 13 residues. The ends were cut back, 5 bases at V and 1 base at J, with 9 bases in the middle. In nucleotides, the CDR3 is TGTGCCAGCAGTTTTACAGAGAACACTGAAGCTTTCTTT. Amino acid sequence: CASSFTENTEAFF.

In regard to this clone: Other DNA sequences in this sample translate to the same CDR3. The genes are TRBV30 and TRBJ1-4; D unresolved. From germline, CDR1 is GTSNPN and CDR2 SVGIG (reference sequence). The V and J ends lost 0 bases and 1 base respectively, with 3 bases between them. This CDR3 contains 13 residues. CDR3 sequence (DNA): TGTGCCTGGAGTGTTTTAACTAATGAAAAACTGTTTTTT. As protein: CAWSVLTNEKLFF.